The source of this T cell receptor (beta chain) is a study of vaccination and CD4 T cells after COVID-19. About the study: The makeup of the convalescents was six males and four females, two of them Hispanic.

In TCRdb, the PCR reads were re-called with MiXCR into one record per CDR3 protein. The sample yields about 21,000 distinct CDR3 sequences, 50% to 70% seen once. V was cut by 6 bases and J by 3 bases, with 6 bases left in between. The CDR3 has 11 residues. The PCR-positive dates, March through December 2020, came before the US Alpha, Beta and Delta variants. The receptor was isolated from a human donor who had recovered from COVID-19. The V gene is TRBV23-1, the J gene TRBJ2-7; D uncertain. TRBV23-1 is an ORF, and what it does is uncertain. This material consisted of CD4+ T cells from blood, taken before SARS-CoV-2 vaccination. The CDR3, as DNA: TGCGCCAGCAGGCACCACTACGAGCAGTACTTC. It specifies CASRHHYEQYF.